This T cell receptor beta chain was identified in a study of shared T cell receptors in the human thymus. Sequenced by immunoSEQ multiplex PCR; TCRdb stores in-frame clones only, minus some. Here the sample spans approximately 580,000 clones, roughly 74% being singletons. Germline CDR1 reads SGHDN; CDR2 reads FVKESK. The ends were cut back, 0 bases at V and 2 bases at J, with 11 bases in the middle. The CDR3 is made up of 15 amino acids. A remark on this clone: Other DNA sequences of this sample code for an identical CDR3.

These same data were also listed under a study on human thymus T cells. That paper adds: The thymus was resected at corrective cardiac surgery.

Sequences were obtained from thymocytes. The TCR originated in a boy younger than two with a congenital heart defect. The chain combines TRBV14 with TRBJ2-7, with no clear D. CDR3 sequence (DNA): TGTGCCAGCAGCCAAGATCGTCAGGCAACCTACGAGCAGTACTTC. It specifies CASSQDRQATYEQYF.